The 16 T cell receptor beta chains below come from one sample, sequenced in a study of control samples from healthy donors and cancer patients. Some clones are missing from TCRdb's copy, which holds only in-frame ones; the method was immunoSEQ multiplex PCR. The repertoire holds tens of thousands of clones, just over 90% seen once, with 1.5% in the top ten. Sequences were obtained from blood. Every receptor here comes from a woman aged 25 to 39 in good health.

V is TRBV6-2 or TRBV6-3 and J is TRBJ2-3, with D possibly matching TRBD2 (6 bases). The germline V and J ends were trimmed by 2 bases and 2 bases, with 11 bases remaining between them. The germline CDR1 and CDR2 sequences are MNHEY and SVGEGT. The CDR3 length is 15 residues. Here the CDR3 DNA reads TGTGCCAGCAGTTACGACGAGCGGGTCACAGATACGCAGTATTTT. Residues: CASSYDERVTDTQYF.

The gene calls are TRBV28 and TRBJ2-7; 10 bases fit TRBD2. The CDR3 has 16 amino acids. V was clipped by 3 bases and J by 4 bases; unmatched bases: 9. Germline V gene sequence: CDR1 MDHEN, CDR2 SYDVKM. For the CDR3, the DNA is TGTGCCAGCAGTTTGCCTAGCGGGAGCCGTGGGTACGAGCAGTACTTC. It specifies CASSLPSGSRGYEQYF.

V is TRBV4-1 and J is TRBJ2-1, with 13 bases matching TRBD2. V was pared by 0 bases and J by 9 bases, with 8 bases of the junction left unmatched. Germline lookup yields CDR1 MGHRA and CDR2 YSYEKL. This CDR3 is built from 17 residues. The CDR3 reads CASSQDLGLAGVLEQFF. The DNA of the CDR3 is TGCGCCAGCAGCCAAGATCTCGGACTAGCGGGAGTTCTTGAGCAGTTCTTC.

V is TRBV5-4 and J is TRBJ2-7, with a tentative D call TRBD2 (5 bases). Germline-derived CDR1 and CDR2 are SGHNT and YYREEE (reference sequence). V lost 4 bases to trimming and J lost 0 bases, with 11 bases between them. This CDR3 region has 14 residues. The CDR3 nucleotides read TGTGCCAGCAGCCCCGGCCGGGGCTCCTACGAGCAGTACTTC. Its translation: CASSPGRGSYEQYF.

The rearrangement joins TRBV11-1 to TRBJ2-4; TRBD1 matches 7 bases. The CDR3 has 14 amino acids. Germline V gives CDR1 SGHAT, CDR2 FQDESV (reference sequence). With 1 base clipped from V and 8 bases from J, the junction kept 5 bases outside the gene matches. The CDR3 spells CASSLGGGRDIQYF. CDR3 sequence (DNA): TGTGCCAGCAGCTTAGGAGGGGGCCGAGACATTCAGTACTTC.

CDR3 amino acids: CASSSLDEQYF. CDR3 sequence (DNA): TGTGCCAGCAGCTCACTAGACGAGCAGTACTTC. The chain employs TRBV5-6 and TRBJ2-7; weak D call: TRBD2 (5 bases). Germline CDR1 and CDR2: SGHDT and YYEEEE. The CDR3 runs 11 residues. Trimming removed 3 bases from V and 5 bases from J, with 6 bases in between.

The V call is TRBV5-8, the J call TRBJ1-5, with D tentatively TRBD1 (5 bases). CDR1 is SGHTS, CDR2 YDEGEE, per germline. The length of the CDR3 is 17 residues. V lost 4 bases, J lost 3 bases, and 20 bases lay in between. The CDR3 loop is CASSGANGAPNNQPQHF. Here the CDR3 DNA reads TGTGCCAGCAGCGGGGCCAATGGGGCCCCGAACAATCAGCCCCAGCATTTT.

In DNA, the CDR3 is TGTGCCAGCAGCAGGGGAAGCGGCTACACCTTC. Translated, it gives CASSRGSGYTF. The chain employs TRBV7-9 and TRBJ1-2, with D possibly being TRBD1 (5 bases). There are 11 residues in the CDR3. Germline V gene sequence: CDR1 SEHNR, CDR2 FQNEAQ (reference sequence). Trimming removed 5 bases from V and 8 bases from J, with 9 bases in between. The full variable domain, its missing parts supplied by reference TRBV7-9 and TRBJ1-2, is DTGVSQNPRHKITKRGQNVTFRCDPISEHNRLYWYRQTLGQGPEFLTYFQNEAQLEKSRLLSDRFSAERPKGSFSTLEIQRTEQGDSAMYLCASSRGSGYTFGSGTRLTVV.

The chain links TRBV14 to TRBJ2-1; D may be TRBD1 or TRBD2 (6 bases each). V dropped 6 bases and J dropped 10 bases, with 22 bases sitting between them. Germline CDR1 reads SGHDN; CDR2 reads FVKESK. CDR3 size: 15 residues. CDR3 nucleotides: TGTGCCAGCAGTACCAGCCACGGGTTCGGGGGCGAGCAGTTCTTC. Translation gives CASSTSHGFGGEQFF.

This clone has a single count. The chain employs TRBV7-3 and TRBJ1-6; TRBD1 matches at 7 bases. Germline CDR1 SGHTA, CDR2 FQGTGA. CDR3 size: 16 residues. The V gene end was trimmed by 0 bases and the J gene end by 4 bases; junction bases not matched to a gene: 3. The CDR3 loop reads CASSLTGGLYNSPLHF. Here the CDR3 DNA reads TGTGCCAGCAGCTTAACAGGGGGCTTATATAATTCACCCCTCCACTTT.

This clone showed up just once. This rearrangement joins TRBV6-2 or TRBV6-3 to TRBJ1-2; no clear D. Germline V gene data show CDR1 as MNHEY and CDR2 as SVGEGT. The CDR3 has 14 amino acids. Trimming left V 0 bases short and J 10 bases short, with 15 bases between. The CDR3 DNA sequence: TGTGCCAGCAGTTACTCGCCGGAGCTGAGCCCCTACACCTTC. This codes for CASSYSPELSPYTF.

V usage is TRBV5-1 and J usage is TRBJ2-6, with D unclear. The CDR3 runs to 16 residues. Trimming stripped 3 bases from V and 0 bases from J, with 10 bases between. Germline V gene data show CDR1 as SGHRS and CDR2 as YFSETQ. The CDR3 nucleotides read TGCGCCAGCAGCTGGGCAGTCCTCTCTGGGGCCAACGTCCTGACTTTC. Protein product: CASSWAVLSGANVLTF.

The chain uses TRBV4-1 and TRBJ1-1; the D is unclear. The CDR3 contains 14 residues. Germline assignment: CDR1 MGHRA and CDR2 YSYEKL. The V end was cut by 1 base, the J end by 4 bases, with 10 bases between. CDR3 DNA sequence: TGCGCCAGCAGCCAAGTGGGAGGGAGCACTGAAGCTTTCTTT. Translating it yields CASSQVGGSTEAFF.

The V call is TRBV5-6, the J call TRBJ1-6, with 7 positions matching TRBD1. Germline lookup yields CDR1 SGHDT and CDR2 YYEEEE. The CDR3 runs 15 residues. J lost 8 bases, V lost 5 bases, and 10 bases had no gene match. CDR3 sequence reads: CASRLQGKGDSPLHF. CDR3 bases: TGTGCCAGCAGGCTACAGGGGAAGGGGGATTCACCCCTCCACTTT. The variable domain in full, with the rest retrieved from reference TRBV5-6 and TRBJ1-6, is DAGVTQSPTHLIKTRGQQVTLRCSPKSGHDTVSWYQQALGQGPQFIFQYYEEEERQRGNFPDRFSGHQFPNYSSELNVNALLLGDSALYLCASRLQGKGDSPLHFGNGTRLTVT.

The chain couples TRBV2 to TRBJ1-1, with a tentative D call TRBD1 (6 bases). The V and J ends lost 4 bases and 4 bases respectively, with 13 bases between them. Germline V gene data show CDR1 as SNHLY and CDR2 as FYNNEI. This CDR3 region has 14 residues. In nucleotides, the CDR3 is TGTGCCAGCAGTGGACGGACAGTCGGCACTGAAGCTTTCTTT. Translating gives CASSGRTVGTEAFF.

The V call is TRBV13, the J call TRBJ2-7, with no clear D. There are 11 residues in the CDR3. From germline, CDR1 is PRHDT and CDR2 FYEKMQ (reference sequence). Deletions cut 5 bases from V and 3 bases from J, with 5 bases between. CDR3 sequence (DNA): TGTGCCAGCAGCGCAAACTACGAGCAGTACTTC. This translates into CASSANYEQYF.